The entry below gives a single TCR beta chain sequence along with its context. The data are from a study of PD-L1 blockade in urothelial cancer. TCRdb keeps only in-frame clones here, not all; method: immunoSEQ multiplex PCR. This sample has more than 85,000 clones, with over 75% found just once. Noted time point: pretreatment peripheral blood. CDR1 is MNHEY, CDR2 SVGAGI, per germline. The CDR3 has 15 amino acids. Trimming removed 6 bases from V and 0 bases from J, with 11 bases in between. The source was PBMCs, collected around atezolizumab (anti-PD-L1) treatment. This TCR was recovered from a man aged 55 to 70 with urothelial cancer. The chain links TRBV6-5 to TRBJ1-4; no definite D call. This chain's CDR3 is CASRDGGATNEKLFF. CDR3 sequence (DNA): TGTGCCAGCAGAGACGGCGGAGCAACTAATGAAAAACTGTTTTTT.